A selection of T cell receptor beta chains follows, all from one sample in a study of blood T cell repertoires in COVID-19. TCRdb's copy holds only in-frame clones and misses some; the assay was immunoSEQ multiplex PCR. In the table there are about 86,000 clones, around 89% of which are singletons. Sequenced: PBMCs or T cells enriched from blood (not recorded which). These receptor sequences come from a woman between 45 and 65 years old with acute COVID-19. Both conserved end residues are part of each CDR3. D genes are given only for firm matches. Expanded clones are given a class, and other clones once, few, many or no size at all.

CDR3 protein: CASSSNPGQNTGELFF
CDR3 DNA: TGTGCCAGCAGCTCAAACCCGGGACAGAACACCGGGGAGCTGTTTTTT
J gene: TRBJ2-2
D gene: NA
clone size: NA
V gene: TRBV11-2

CDR3 protein: CASSSQGSNQPQHF
CDR3 DNA: TGTGCCAGTAGTTCCCAGGGTAGCAATCAGCCCCAGCATTTT
J gene: TRBJ1-5
D gene: NA
clone size: NA
V gene: TRBV19

CDR3 protein: CAISAQQGAKGNTIYF
CDR3 DNA: TGTGCCATCAGTGCGCAACAGGGGGCGAAGGGAAACACCATATATTTT
J gene: TRBJ1-3
D gene: TRBD1
clone size: NA
V gene: TRBV10-3

CDR3 protein: CTKCLPGAYSSTDTQYF
CDR3 DNA: TGTACCAAGTGCCTCCCGGGAGCGTATTCTAGCACAGATACGCAGTATTTT
J gene: TRBJ2-3
D gene: NA
clone size: NA
V gene: TRBV19

CDR3 protein: CASSQETGLGTQYF
CDR3 DNA: TGTGCCAGCAGCCAAGAGACAGGGTTAGGGACCCAGTACTTC
J gene: TRBJ2-5
D gene: TRBD1
clone size: NA
V gene: TRBV4-2

CDR3 protein: CASSPGRFYNEQFF
CDR3 DNA: TGTGCCAGTAGTCCCGGGAGGTTCTACAATGAGCAGTTCTTC
J gene: TRBJ2-1
D gene: TRBD2
clone size: NA
V gene: TRBV19

CDR3 protein: CASSQEPAGGTGANVLTF
CDR3 DNA: TGTGCCAGCAGCCAAGAACCAGCTGGGGGCACCGGGGCCAACGTCCTGACTTTC
J gene: TRBJ2-6
D gene: NA
clone size: few
V gene: TRBV4-2

CDR3 protein: CASSFGTAYNSPLHF
CDR3 DNA: TGTGCCAGCAGCTTCGGGACAGCATATAATTCACCCCTCCACTTT
J gene: TRBJ1-6
D gene: TRBD1
clone size: NA
V gene: TRBV3-1/TRBV3-2

CDR3 protein: CASSSTSGGGSYNEQFF
CDR3 DNA: TGTGCCAGCAGTTCCACTAGCGGAGGCGGGTCCTACAATGAGCAGTTCTTC
J gene: TRBJ2-1
D gene: TRBD2
clone size: NA
V gene: TRBV6-2/TRBV6-3

CDR3 protein: CASSRTGAKGYEQYF
CDR3 DNA: TGTGCCAGCAGCAGAACAGGGGCGAAAGGCTACGAGCAGTACTTC
J gene: TRBJ2-7
D gene: TRBD1
clone size: few
V gene: TRBV6-5

CDR3 protein: CASSLRGIEQYF
CDR3 DNA: TGTGCCAGCAGCTTACGGGGGATCGAGCAGTACTTC
J gene: TRBJ2-7
D gene: NA
clone size: NA
V gene: TRBV13

CDR3 protein: CASSPTKLAGAPGSSYEQYF
CDR3 DNA: TGTGCCAGCAGTCCGACCAAACTAGCGGGAGCGCCCGGGAGCTCCTACGAGCAGTACTTC
J gene: TRBJ2-7
D gene: TRBD2
clone size: NA
V gene: TRBV6-6

CDR3 protein: CASSLWTGLNQPQHF
CDR3 DNA: TGTGCCAGTAGTTTATGGACAGGGCTAAATCAGCCCCAGCATTTT
J gene: TRBJ1-5
D gene: TRBD1
clone size: NA
V gene: TRBV19

CDR3 protein: CASSEYWGGSNQPQHF
CDR3 DNA: TGTGCCAGCAGTGAATACTGGGGGGGTAGCAATCAGCCCCAGCATTTT
J gene: TRBJ1-5
D gene: NA
clone size: NA
V gene: TRBV6-1

CDR3 protein: CASSSTGRYEQYF
CDR3 DNA: TGTGCCAGCAGCTCCACAGGGCGTTACGAGCAGTACTTC
J gene: TRBJ2-7
D gene: NA
clone size: NA
V gene: TRBV5-6

CDR3 protein: CASTGGDSLNTEAFF
CDR3 DNA: TGTGCCAGTACAGGAGGGGACAGCCTGAACACTGAAGCTTTCTTT
J gene: TRBJ1-1
D gene: TRBD1
clone size: NA
V gene: TRBV19

CDR3 protein: CASSLAGGPAGELFF
CDR3 DNA: TGTGCCAGCAGTTTAGCGGGAGGGCCCGCCGGGGAGCTGTTTTTT
J gene: TRBJ2-2
D gene: TRBD2
clone size: NA
V gene: TRBV27

CDR3 protein: CASSQDPQGYTEAFF
CDR3 DNA: TGTGCCAGCAGCCAGGACCCACAGGGATATACTGAAGCTTTCTTT
J gene: TRBJ1-1
D gene: NA
clone size: NA
V gene: TRBV3-1/TRBV3-2

CDR3 protein: CAGKGQGFTGELFF
CDR3 DNA: TGTGCCGGCAAGGGACAGGGGTTCACCGGGGAGCTGTTTTTT
J gene: TRBJ2-2
D gene: TRBD1
clone size: NA
V gene: TRBV2

CDR3 protein: CASSGPTRANEQFF
CDR3 DNA: TGTGCCAGCAGCGGCCCGACTAGAGCCAATGAGCAGTTCTTC
J gene: TRBJ2-1
D gene: NA
clone size: NA
V gene: TRBV9

CDR3 protein: CASGIPTGFTSGNTIYF
CDR3 DNA: TGTGCTAGTGGTATCCCGACAGGGTTCACCTCTGGAAACACCATATATTTT
J gene: TRBJ1-3
D gene: TRBD1
clone size: NA
V gene: TRBV12-5

CDR3 protein: CASRDRPNTEAFF
CDR3 DNA: TGCGCCAGCAGGGACAGGCCGAACACTGAAGCTTTCTTT
J gene: TRBJ1-1
D gene: TRBD1
clone size: NA
V gene: TRBV4-1

CDR3 protein: CASSQSGGIGNEQFF
CDR3 DNA: TGTGCCAGCAGCCAATCGGGCGGGATCGGCAATGAGCAGTTCTTC
J gene: TRBJ2-1
D gene: NA
clone size: NA
V gene: TRBV3-1/TRBV3-2

CDR3 protein: CASINYGHNYEQYF
CDR3 DNA: TGTGCCAGCATCAACTACGGACACAACTACGAGCAGTACTTC
J gene: TRBJ2-7
D gene: NA
clone size: NA
V gene: TRBV11-2

CDR3 protein: CASSVEPAGTGRVAFF
CDR3 DNA: TGTGCCAGCAGCGTAGAACCAGCCGGGACAGGGAGGGTAGCTTTCTTT
J gene: TRBJ1-1
D gene: TRBD1
clone size: NA
V gene: TRBV9

CDR3 protein: CASSASRGGHGYTF
CDR3 DNA: TGTGCCAGCAGCGCTTCTAGAGGGGGCCATGGCTACACCTTC
J gene: TRBJ1-2
D gene: TRBD1
clone size: NA
V gene: TRBV5-4

CDR3 protein: CASSLGAGTWYQPQHF
CDR3 DNA: TGTGCCAGCAGCTTGGGAGCGGGGACATGGTATCAGCCCCAGCATTTT
J gene: TRBJ1-5
D gene: NA
clone size: NA
V gene: TRBV5-6

CDR3 protein: CATGVQGQGSEQYF
CDR3 DNA: TGTGCCACGGGAGTACAAGGACAGGGGTCCGAGCAGTACTTC
J gene: TRBJ2-7
D gene: TRBD1
clone size: NA
V gene: TRBV10-3

CDR3 protein: CASSYSAGDYGYTF
CDR3 DNA: TGTGCCAGCAGTTACTCAGCAGGGGATTATGGCTACACCTTC
J gene: TRBJ1-2
D gene: NA
clone size: NA
V gene: TRBV6-5

CDR3 protein: CAWSRGTSGIGTQYF
CDR3 DNA: TGTGCCTGGAGTAGGGGGACTAGCGGGATTGGGACCCAGTACTTC
J gene: TRBJ2-5
D gene: TRBD2
clone size: once
V gene: TRBV30

CDR3 protein: CASRGTDQPQHF
CDR3 DNA: TGTGCCAGCAGGGGGACAGATCAGCCCCAGCATTTT
J gene: TRBJ1-5
D gene: TRBD1
clone size: NA
V gene: TRBV12-3/TRBV12-4

CDR3 protein: CAWITKGAGEEQFF
CDR3 DNA: TGTGCCTGGATCACAAAGGGAGCGGGAGAGGAGCAGTTCTTC
J gene: TRBJ2-1
D gene: TRBD2
clone size: NA
V gene: TRBV30

CDR3 protein: CSASGYNEQFF
CDR3 DNA: TGCAGCGCCAGCGGGTACAATGAGCAGTTCTTC
J gene: TRBJ2-1
D gene: NA
clone size: NA
V gene: TRBV29-1

CDR3 protein: CASSPGVETQYF
CDR3 DNA: TGTGCCAGTAGTCCCGGGGTGGAGACCCAGTACTTC
J gene: TRBJ2-5
D gene: NA
clone size: NA
V gene: TRBV19

CDR3 protein: CASSLGGQSNQPQHF
CDR3 DNA: TGTGCCAGCAGCTTAGGGGGACAGAGCAATCAGCCCCAGCATTTT
J gene: TRBJ1-5
D gene: TRBD1
clone size: NA
V gene: TRBV7-8

CDR3 protein: CASSMVDRVAEQYF
CDR3 DNA: TGTGCCAGTAGTATGGTGGACAGGGTGGCCGAGCAGTACTTC
J gene: TRBJ2-7
D gene: TRBD1
clone size: once
V gene: TRBV19

CDR3 protein: CASSPGGTGELFF
CDR3 DNA: TGTGCCAGCTCACCGGGGGGCACCGGGGAGCTGTTTTTT
J gene: TRBJ2-2
D gene: NA
clone size: NA
V gene: TRBV18

CDR3 protein: CASSPDRDTEAFF
CDR3 DNA: TGTGCCAGCAGCCCGGACAGGGACACTGAAGCTTTCTTT
J gene: TRBJ1-1
D gene: TRBD1
clone size: NA
V gene: TRBV7-3

CDR3 protein: CASSDSKDREPGNTIYF
CDR3 DNA: TGTGCCAGCAGTGACTCGAAGGACAGGGAGCCTGGAAACACCATATATTTT
J gene: TRBJ1-3
D gene: TRBD1
clone size: NA
V gene: TRBV6-4

CDR3 protein: CASKGGNNQPQHF
CDR3 DNA: TGTGCCAGCAAAGGGGGCAACAATCAGCCCCAGCATTTT
J gene: TRBJ1-5
D gene: TRBD1
clone size: once
V gene: TRBV6-5